The clone carrying this TCR beta chain was seen a few times. The antigen is undetermined. The trim removed 6 bases at V and 6 bases at J, leaving 7 bases unmatched. Germline V gene sequence: CDR1 MGHRA, CDR2 YSYEKL. The CDR3 is 13 residues long. Sequenced by immunoSEQ multiplex PCR; TCRdb stores in-frame clones only, minus some. The sample yields tens of thousands of clones, around nine tenths seen once. The data derive from a study of OX40 agonist ivuxolimab in advanced cancers. General observations from the study: On average, a greater number of expanded clones characterised CD8+ T cells relative to CD4+. Expanded peripheral T-cell antigen specificity went undetermined. Clonal expansion in partial responders at 0.1-3.0 mg/kg ranked among the lowest.

The TCR originated in an adult with an advanced solid tumor such as melanoma, head and neck, liver or kidney cancer. The V call is TRBV4-1, the J call TRBJ1-1, with 7 bases matching TRBD1. The sequences come from CD4+ or CD8+ T cells sorted from blood, collected in a trial of the OX40 agonist ivuxolimab. The CDR3 DNA sequence: TGCGCCAGCAGGGGAGACAGGGCAGCTGAAGCTTTCTTT. Translation: CASRGDRAAEAFF.